This TCR beta chain was recovered during a study of blood T cell repertoires in COVID-19. Study details: From the United States, Italy and Spain came samples of acute and convalescent COVID-19.

Original data processing: Nucleated cell number was recorded as an estimate derived from reference gene primer amplification. Here immunoSEQ multiplex PCR was the method, and the copy in TCRdb shows in-frame clones only, minus some. The DNA gave D and trimming, while V, J and clone size come from that table. The sample records a few hundred thousand clones, around 85% being singletons. There are 15 residues in the CDR3. V dropped 7 bases and J dropped 1 base, with 15 bases sitting between them. The V gene's germline CDR1 is LNHDA and CDR2 SQIVND (reference sequence). Material: peripheral blood. The chain joins TRBV19 to TRBJ2-3; possible D gene TRBD1, 6 bases. This receptor was taken from a human donor in a cohort sampled during active COVID-19. CDR3 protein: CASTQRSGGTDTQYF. The CDR3 bases are TGTGCCAGTACCCAACGGTCAGGGGGCACAGATACGCAGTATTTT.